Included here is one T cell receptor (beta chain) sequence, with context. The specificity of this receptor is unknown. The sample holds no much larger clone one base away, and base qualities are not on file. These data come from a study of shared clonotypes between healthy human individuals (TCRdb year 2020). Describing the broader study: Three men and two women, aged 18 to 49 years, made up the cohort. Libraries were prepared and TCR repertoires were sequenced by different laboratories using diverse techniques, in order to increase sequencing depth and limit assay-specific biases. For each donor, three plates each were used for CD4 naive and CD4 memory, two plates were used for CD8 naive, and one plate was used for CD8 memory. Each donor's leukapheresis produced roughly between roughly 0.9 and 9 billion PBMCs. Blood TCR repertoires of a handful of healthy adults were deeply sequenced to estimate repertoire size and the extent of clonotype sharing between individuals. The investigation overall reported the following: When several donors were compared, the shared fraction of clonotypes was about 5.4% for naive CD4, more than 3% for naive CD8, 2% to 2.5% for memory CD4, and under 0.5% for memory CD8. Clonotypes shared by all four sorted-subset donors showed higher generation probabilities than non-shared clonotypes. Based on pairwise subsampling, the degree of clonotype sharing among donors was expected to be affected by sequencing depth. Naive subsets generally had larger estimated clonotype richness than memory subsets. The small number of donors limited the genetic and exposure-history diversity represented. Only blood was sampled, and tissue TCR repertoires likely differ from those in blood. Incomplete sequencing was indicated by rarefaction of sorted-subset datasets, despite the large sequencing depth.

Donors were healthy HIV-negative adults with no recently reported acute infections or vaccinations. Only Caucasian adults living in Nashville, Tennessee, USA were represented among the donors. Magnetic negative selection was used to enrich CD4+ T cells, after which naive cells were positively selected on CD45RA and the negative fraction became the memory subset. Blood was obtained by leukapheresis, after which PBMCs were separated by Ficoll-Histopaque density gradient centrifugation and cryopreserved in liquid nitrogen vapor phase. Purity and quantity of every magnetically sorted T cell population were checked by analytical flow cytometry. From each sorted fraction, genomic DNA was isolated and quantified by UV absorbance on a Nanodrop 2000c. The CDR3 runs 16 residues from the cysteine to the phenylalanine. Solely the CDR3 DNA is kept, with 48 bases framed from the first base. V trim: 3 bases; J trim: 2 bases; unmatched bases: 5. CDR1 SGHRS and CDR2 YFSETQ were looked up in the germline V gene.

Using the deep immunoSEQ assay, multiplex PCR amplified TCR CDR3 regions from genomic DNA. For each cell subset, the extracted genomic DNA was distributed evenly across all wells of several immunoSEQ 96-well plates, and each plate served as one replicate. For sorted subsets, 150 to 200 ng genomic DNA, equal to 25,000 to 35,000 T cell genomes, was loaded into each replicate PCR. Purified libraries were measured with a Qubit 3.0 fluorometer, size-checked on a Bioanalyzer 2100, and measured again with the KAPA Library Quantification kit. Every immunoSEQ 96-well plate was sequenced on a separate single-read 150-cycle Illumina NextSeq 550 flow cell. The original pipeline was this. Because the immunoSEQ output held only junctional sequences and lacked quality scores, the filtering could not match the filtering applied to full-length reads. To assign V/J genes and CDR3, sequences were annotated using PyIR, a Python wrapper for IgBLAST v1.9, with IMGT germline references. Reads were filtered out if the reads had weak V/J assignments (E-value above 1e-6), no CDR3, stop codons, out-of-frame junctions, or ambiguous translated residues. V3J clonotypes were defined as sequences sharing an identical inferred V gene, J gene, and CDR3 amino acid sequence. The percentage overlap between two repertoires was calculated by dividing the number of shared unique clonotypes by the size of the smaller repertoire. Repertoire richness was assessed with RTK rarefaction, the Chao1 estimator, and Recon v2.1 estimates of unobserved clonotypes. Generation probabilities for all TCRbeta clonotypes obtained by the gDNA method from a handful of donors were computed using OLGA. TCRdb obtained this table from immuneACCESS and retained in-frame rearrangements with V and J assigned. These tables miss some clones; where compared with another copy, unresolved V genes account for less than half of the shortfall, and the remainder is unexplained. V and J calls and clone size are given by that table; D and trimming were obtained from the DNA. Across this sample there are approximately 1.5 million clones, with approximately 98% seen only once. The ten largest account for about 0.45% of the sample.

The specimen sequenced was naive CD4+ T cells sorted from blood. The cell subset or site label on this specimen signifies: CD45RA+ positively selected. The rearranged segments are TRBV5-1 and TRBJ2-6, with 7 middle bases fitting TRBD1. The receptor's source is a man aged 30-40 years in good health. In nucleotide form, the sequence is TGCGCCAGCAGCTCCGGGACAGAGACTGGGGCCAACGTCCTGACTTTC. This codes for CASSSGTETGANVLTF.